The sequence of this T cell receptor (beta chain) was determined in a study of cytomegalovirus exposure and HLA in healthy donors. The CDR3 runs 14 residues. Trimming took off 7 bases at V and 0 bases at J, with 13 bases between the two ends. Germline V gene data show CDR1 as MNHNS and CDR2 as SASEGT. Both 60 Vbeta primers and 13 Jbeta primers went into the PCR. Some clones are missing from TCRdb's copy, which holds only in-frame ones; the method was immunoSEQ multiplex PCR. The table lists 85,000 to 100,000 clones, about 80% of them singletons. General study points: An analysis was carried out at a later point. It showed that HLA-associated TCR beta chains were more clonally expanded than equally common non-associated chains.

As concerns this clone: What it binds is unknown.

The source material was PBMCs. This chain links TRBV6-1 with TRBJ2-7, with unresolved D. The clonotype originates from a man in his forties or fifties in good health and CMV-seropositive. The CDR3, as DNA: TGTGCCAGCATCCCGTATTCAGGCTCCTACGAGCAGTACTTC. This gives the protein CASIPYSGSYEQYF.